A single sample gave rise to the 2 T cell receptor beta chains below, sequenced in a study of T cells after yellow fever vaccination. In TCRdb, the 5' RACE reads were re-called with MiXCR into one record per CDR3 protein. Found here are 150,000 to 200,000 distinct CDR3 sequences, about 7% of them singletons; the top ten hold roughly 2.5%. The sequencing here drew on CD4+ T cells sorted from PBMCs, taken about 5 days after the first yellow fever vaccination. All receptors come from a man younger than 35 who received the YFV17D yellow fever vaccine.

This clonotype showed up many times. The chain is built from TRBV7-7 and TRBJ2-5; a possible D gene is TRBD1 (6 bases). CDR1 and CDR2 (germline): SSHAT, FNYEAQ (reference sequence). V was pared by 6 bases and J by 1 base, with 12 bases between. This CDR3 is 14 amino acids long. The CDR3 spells CASSPIQGQETQYF. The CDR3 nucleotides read TGTGCCAGCAGTCCCATACAGGGCCAAGAGACCCAGTACTTC.

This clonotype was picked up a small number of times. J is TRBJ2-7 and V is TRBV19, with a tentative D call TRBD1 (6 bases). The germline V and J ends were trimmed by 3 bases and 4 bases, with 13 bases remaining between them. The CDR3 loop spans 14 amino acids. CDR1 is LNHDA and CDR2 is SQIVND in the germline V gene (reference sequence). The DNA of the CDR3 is TGTGCCAGTAGTATCACAGGGCTCTATTACGAGCAGTACTTC. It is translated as CASSITGLYYEQYF. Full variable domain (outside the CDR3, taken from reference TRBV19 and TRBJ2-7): DGGITQSPKYLFRKEGQNVTLSCEQNLNHDAMYWYRQDPGQGLRLIYYSQIVNDFQKGDIAEGYSVSREKKESFPLTVTSAQKNPTAFYLCASSITGLYYEQYFGPGTRLTVT.